These 20 T cell receptor beta chains were all obtained from the same sample, sequenced in a study of early T cells in non-severe SARS-CoV-2 infection. TCRdb passed the 5' RACE reads through MiXCR, listing each CDR3 protein once. The data show tens of thousands of distinct CDR3 sequences, roughly 4.8% seen once. The material sequenced was whole blood. Receptors originate from an adult who was a healthcare worker with PCR-confirmed SARS-CoV-2 infection or an uninfected control (not recorded which).

About this clonotype: At one end the junction does not follow the germline gene, possibly because of a read error. V usage is TRBV6-4 and J usage is TRBJ2-3, with 12 bases identical to TRBD1. This CDR3 is 15 amino acids long. Germline CDR1 and CDR2: MRHNA and SNTAGT. CDR3 in DNA: TGTGGCAGCAGTGAGGGGACAGGGGGCGCAGATACGCAGTATTTT. This encodes CGSSEGTGGADTQYF.

This clonotype was counted at least ten times. This chain uses TRBV6-2 or TRBV6-3 with TRBJ2-1, with D possibly matching TRBD2 (6 bases). The V end lost 0 bases, the J end lost 7 bases, and 10 bases lay between the germline ends. Germline CDR1 reads MNHEY; CDR2 reads SVGEGT. The CDR3 extends over 14 amino acids. The CDR3 sequence is CASSYSASVNEQFF. CDR3 coding DNA: TGTGCCAGCAGTTACTCAGCTAGCGTGAATGAGCAGTTCTTC.

The table lists this clonotype with many counts. The chain links TRBV4-1 to TRBJ2-7, with D unclear. Germline V gives CDR1 MGHRA, CDR2 YSYEKL. The CDR3 contains 14 residues. Between the trimmed V and J ends, which lost 0 bases and 6 bases, there was a span of 12 bases. The CDR3 nucleotides read TGCGCCAGCAGCCAAGAAGGTGGCCTTCTCGAGCAGTACTTC. This gives the protein CASSQEGGLLEQYF.

The chain has TRBV6-2 or TRBV6-3 and TRBJ2-7; D remains unclear. Between the trimmed V and J ends, which lost 6 bases and 3 bases, there was a span of 9 bases. There are 12 residues in the CDR3. Germline CDR1 and CDR2: MNHEY and SVGEGT. CDR3 sequence (DNA): TGTGCCAGCAGCCCCGTAGGCTACGAGCAGTACTTC. As protein: CASSPVGYEQYF.

The table lists this clonotype with a few counts. The rearrangement uses TRBV20-1 and TRBJ1-1; a weak D match, TRBD1 (6 bases). The CDR3 extends over 14 amino acids. Germline V lookup: CDR1 DFQATT, CDR2 SNEGSKA (reference sequence). V shed 2 bases and J shed 5 bases, with 15 bases lying between them. The chain's CDR3 is CSARSQQGLTEAFF. The CDR3 coding sequence is TGCAGTGCTAGATCTCAACAGGGTTTGACTGAAGCTTTCTTT.

This clonotype was seen at least ten times. The V call is TRBV25-1, the J call TRBJ2-7, with D tentatively TRBD1 or TRBD2 (5 bases each). Trimming took off 6 bases at V and 3 bases at J, with 18 bases between the two ends. Germline V gene lookup returns CDR1 MGHDK and CDR2 SYGVNS. The CDR3 runs to 15 residues. CDR3 bases: TGTGCCAGCAGCCCCCCCGGGACGGTTTACTACGAGCAGTACTTC. It encodes CASSPPGTVYYEQYF.

This clonotype appeared many times. The V and J genes are TRBV5-1 and TRBJ2-1, with 9 bases identical to TRBD2. Germline V gene lookup returns CDR1 SGHRS and CDR2 YFSETQ. This CDR3 has 14 amino acids. J lost 5 bases, V lost 2 bases, and 2 bases had no gene match. CDR3 coding DNA: TGCGCCAGCAGCTTAGCGGGAGGCCACAATGAGCAGTTCTTC. As protein: CASSLAGGHNEQFF.

This clonotype has just a few counts. With a much larger clone just one base away, this may be a read error. V and J are TRBV5-1 and TRBJ2-1; 10 bases agree with TRBD2. The length of the CDR3 is 17 residues. Germline V gene data show CDR1 as SGHRS and CDR2 as YFSETQ. With 4 bases clipped from V and 6 bases from J, the junction kept 13 bases outside the gene matches. CDR3: CASSLTGAGGPFNEQFF. The CDR3 bases are TGCGCCAGCAGCCTAACAGGAGCGGGAGGGCCATTCAATGAGCAGTTCTTC. The full variable domain, completed using reference TRBV5-1 and TRBJ2-1, is KAGVTQTPRYLIKTRGQQVTLSCSPISGHRSVSWYQQTPGQGLQFLFEYFSETQRNKGNFPGRFSGRQFSNSRSEMNVSTLELGDSALYLCASSLTGAGGPFNEQFFGPGTRLTVL.

This clonotype was counted ten times or more. The chain links TRBV5-1 to TRBJ2-4; the D gene is possibly TRBD1 (6 bases). The V end lost 0 bases, the J end lost 7 bases, and 8 bases lay between the germline ends. CDR1 SGHRS and CDR2 YFSETQ come from the germline V gene. The CDR3 consists of 13 residues. The DNA for the CDR3 is TGCGCCAGCAGCTTGGATGGGGGCAACATTCAGTACTTC. Amino acids: CASSLDGGNIQYF.

Details on this clonotype: This could be a read error, since a much larger clone is one nucleotide away. The chain uses TRBV18 and TRBJ1-1; possible D gene TRBD1, 5 bases. The CDR3 contains 11 residues. Germline V gene sequence: CDR1 KGHSH, CDR2 LQKENI. Written as DNA, the CDR3 is TGTGTCAGCTCACCAGGGAATGAAGCTTTCTTT. Translated: CVSSPGNEAFF.

In this sample, this clonotype turned up many times. The chain has TRBV7-9 and TRBJ2-7; 7 nucleotides match TRBD2. CDR1 and CDR2 (germline): SEHNR, FQNEAQ (reference sequence). CDR3 length: 15 residues. The V segment lost 5 bases and the J segment 3 bases; nucleotides outside the gene matches: 10. As DNA, the CDR3 is TGTGCCAGCAGCACGCAGGGACTACCCGGCTACGAGCAGTACTTC. Its translation is CASSTQGLPGYEQYF.

V is TRBV29-1 and J is TRBJ1-2; D is unclear. CDR3 length: 10 amino acids. Germline V gives CDR1 SQVTM, CDR2 ANQGSEA. The V and J ends lost 5 bases and 11 bases respectively, with 12 bases between them. The DNA for the CDR3 is TGCAGCGTTTGGAGCAGGTGGTACACCTTC. This gives the protein CSVWSRWYTF.

In its sample, this clonotype ranks as medium-sized (0.01 to 0.1%). The chain recombines TRBV27 with TRBJ2-1, with D tentatively TRBD2 (5 bases). This CDR3 spans 15 amino acids. Trimming left V 0 bases short and J 3 bases short, with 9 bases between. Germline V gene sequence: CDR1 MNHEY, CDR2 SMNVEV (reference sequence). In DNA form, the CDR3 reads TGTGCCAGCAGTTTATCGTTGGCGGGCTACAATGAGCAGTTCTTC. It yields the protein CASSLSLAGYNEQFF.

About this clonotype itself: It may be a read error: a sequence one base away is much more abundant. The chain has TRBV3-1 and TRBJ2-3; 7 bases map to TRBD2. CDR1 and CDR2 from the germline V gene are LGHDT and YNNKEL (reference sequence). The CDR3 is made up of 16 amino acids. The CDR3 region has the DNA TGTGCCAGCAGCTTGATGGGACTGACTAGCACAGTTACGCAGTATTTT. It specifies CASSLMGLTSTVTQYF.

There are many counts of this clonotype. The chain uses TRBV7-2 and TRBJ2-7; no clear D. Trimming cost V 2 bases and J 6 bases, with 8 bases left between them. The CDR3 extends over 12 amino acids. In germline, CDR1 is SGHTA, CDR2 FQGNSA. The CDR3 DNA reads as TGTGCCAGCAGCTTACCCCTTCGCGAGCAGTACTTC. It translates to CASSLPLREQYF.

This clonotype has a handful of counts. This rearrangement joins TRBV10-2 to TRBJ2-1; perhaps D is TRBD1 or TRBD2 (5 bases each). V lost 3 bases and J lost 9, with 18 bases in between. The CDR3 sequence is 15 residues long. CDR1 WSHSY and CDR2 SAAADI come from the germline V gene. CDR3 sequence (DNA): TGCGCCAGCAGTGATAACTTGGGACCGAAGACTGAGCAGTTCTTC. Amino acids: CASSDNLGPKTEQFF.

This clonotype was observed at least ten times. In DNA, the CDR3 is TGTGCCGGGCCGGGCAGTCTGAACACTGAAGCTTTCTTT. Translation: CAGPGSLNTEAFF. The V call is TRBV30, the J call TRBJ1-1; D gene uncertain. The ends were cut back, 8 bases at V and 0 bases at J, with 13 bases in the middle. Germline assignment: CDR1 GTSNPN and CDR2 SVGIG (reference sequence). CDR3 length: 13 amino acids.

The gene calls are TRBV6-5 and TRBJ1-2; perhaps TRBD1 as D (6 bases). Germline V lookup: CDR1 MNHEY, CDR2 SVGAGI. The CDR3 loop spans 12 amino acids. Trimming stripped 7 bases from V and 4 bases from J, with 10 bases between. For the CDR3, the DNA is TGTGCCAGCAAGACAGGAACCTATGGCTACACCTTC. This translates into CASKTGTYGYTF.

This clonotype was counted ten times or more. The chain uses TRBV7-3 and TRBJ2-5; TRBD2 aligns across 8 bases. The J segment lost 2 bases and the V segment lost 5 bases, leaving 4 bases of the junction unmatched. Germline V gene data show CDR1 as SGHTA and CDR2 as FQGTGA. The CDR3 length is 14 residues. The DNA for the CDR3 is TGTGCCAGCAGCATCCGCGGGGGGCAAGAGACCCAGTACTTC. As protein: CASSIRGGQETQYF.

This clonotype showed up many times. This chain uses TRBV6-6 with TRBJ1-1, with TRBD1 matching 7 bases. With V trimmed by 10 bases and J by 2 bases, 13 bases remained unmatched. CDR3 length equals 15 residues. The germline V gene has CDR1 MNHNY and CDR2 SVGAGI (reference sequence). CDR3 sequence: CAIRQGWGGNTEAFF. In nucleotides, the CDR3 is TGTGCCATAAGACAGGGTTGGGGGGGAAACACTGAAGCTTTCTTT.